This TCR beta chain appears in the sequencing data of a study of shared clonotypes between healthy human individuals. Study background: Three plates each covered CD4 naive and memory; CD8 naive two, CD8 memory one.

Using immunoSEQ multiplex PCR, the repertoire was profiled, and TCRdb retains in-frame clones only, with some absent. Here the sample spans roughly 2.1 million clones, 85% to 95% being singletons. J gave up 4 bases and V 2 bases, and 7 bases lay outside the gene matches. From germline, CDR1 is MNHEY and CDR2 SMNVEV (reference sequence). The CDR3 is 15 amino acids. Findings and caveats of the study: Among donors, the sharing of clonotypes was expected to be influenced by sequencing depth. Around 5% was the fraction of naive CD4 clonotypes found shared across a few donors.

Naive-designated CD8 cells lacked CD45RO, were positively enriched for CCR7, and omitted terminally differentiated effector memory CD45RA+ cells. As concerns this clone: Antigen specificity is unknown. The same CDR3 also results from other DNA sequences found in this sample.

The chain joins TRBV27 to TRBJ2-7; TRBD1 matches 8 bases. This clonotype was sampled from a man between 18 and 29 years old in good health. Some clones in this sample may be carry-over from other donors' samples. Source material: naive CD8+ T cells from PBMCs. The CDR3, as DNA: TGTGCCAGCAGTTTACGGGGGACAGGCCTTTACGAGCAGTACTTC. Amino acids: CASSLRGTGLYEQYF.